This T cell receptor beta chain was sequenced for a study of response to subunit inactivated influenza vaccine (dated 2018 in TCRdb). Broadly, across the study: The study used deep quantitative T cell receptor repertoire profiling to track responses to a trivalent subunit inactivated influenza vaccine.

For this clonotype: Its antigen has not been determined. The input lacks base qualities; no much larger clone sits a single base away.

The meaning of the sample's time point label: 45 to 55 days after influenza vaccine administration. To prepare the library, RT-PCR was applied. Sequencer: Illumina HiSeq 2500. The public reads were quality trimmed at Q25 with fastp and then assembled into clones with MiXCR by TCRdb, keeping productive beta chains. Records with the same CDR3 protein are collapsed into one entry carrying the most frequent genes and DNA. This sample is represented by about 480,000 distinct CDR3 sequences; approximately 11% of them were singletons. The leading ten clones occupy about 12% of the sample. The CDR1 and CDR2 encoded by the germline V gene (reference sequence) are DFQATT and SNEGSKA. V is pared back by 3 bases and J by 9 bases, with 18 bases lying between the germline termini. Inclusive of the bounding cysteine and phenylalanine, the CDR3 is 15 residues long. Only the CDR3 part of the read is kept: 45 bases, read in frame from the first base.

What the study reported, not specific to this receptor: The authors suggested that each seasonal influenza vaccination may recruit only a limited number of new T cells.

The source material was PBMCs from blood, sampled 35 to 45 days after vaccination. This clonotype was sampled from a man aged 50 or older who received an inactivated influenza vaccine. Donor details come from another sample of the same person, matched by shared clones. The chain uses TRBV20-1 and TRBJ1-6; the D gene is perhaps TRBD1, from 5 matching bases. The bases read TGCAGTGCTAGTATTCCAGGGAGGGTTTCTTCACCCCTCCACTTT. Its translation is CSASIPGRVSSPLHF.